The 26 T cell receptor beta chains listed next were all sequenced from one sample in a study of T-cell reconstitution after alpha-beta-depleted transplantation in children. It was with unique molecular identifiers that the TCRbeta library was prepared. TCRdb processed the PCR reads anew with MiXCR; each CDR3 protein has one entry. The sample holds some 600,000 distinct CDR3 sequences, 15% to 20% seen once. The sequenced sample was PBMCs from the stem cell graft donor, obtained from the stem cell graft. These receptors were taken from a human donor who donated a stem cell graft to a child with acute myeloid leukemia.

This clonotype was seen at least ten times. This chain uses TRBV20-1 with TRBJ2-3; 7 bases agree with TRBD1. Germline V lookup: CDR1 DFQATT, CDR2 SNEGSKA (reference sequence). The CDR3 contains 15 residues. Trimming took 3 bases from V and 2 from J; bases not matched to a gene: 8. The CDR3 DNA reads TGCAGTGCTAGCCGCAGGGGGTACCCCACAGATACGCAGTATTTT. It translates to CSASRRGYPTDTQYF.

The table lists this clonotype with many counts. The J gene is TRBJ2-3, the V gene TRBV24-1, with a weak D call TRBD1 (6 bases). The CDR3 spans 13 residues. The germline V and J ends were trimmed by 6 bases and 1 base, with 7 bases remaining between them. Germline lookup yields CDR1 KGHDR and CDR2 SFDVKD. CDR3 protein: CATSSGGTDTQYF. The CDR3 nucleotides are TGTGCCACCAGTTCAGGGGGCACAGATACGCAGTATTTT.

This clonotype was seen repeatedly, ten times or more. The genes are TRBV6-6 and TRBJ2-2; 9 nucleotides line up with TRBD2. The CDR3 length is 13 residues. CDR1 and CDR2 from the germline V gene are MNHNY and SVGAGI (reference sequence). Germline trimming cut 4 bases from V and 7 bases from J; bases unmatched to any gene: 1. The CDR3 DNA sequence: TGTGCCAGCAGTTGGCGGGGGGGCGGGGAGCTGTTTTTT. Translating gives CASSWRGGGELFF.

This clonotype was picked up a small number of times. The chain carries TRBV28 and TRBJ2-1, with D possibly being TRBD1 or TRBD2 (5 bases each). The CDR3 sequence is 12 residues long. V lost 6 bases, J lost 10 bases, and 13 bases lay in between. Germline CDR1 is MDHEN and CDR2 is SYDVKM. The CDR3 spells CASRRPGPEQFF. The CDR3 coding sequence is TGTGCCAGCAGGCGGCCGGGACCGGAGCAGTTCTTC.

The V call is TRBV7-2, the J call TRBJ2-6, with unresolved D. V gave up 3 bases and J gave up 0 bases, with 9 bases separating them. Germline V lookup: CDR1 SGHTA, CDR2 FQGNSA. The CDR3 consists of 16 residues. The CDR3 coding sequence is TGTGCCAGCAGCTTCGGCCGGTTCTCTGGGGCCAACGTCCTGACTTTC. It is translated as CASSFGRFSGANVLTF.

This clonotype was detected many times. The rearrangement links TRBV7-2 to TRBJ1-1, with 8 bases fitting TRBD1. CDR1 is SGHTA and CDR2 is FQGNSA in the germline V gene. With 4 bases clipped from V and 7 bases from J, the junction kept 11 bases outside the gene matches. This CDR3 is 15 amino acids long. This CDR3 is CASSYGTGPVNEAFF. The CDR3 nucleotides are TGTGCCAGCAGCTATGGGACAGGCCCAGTTAATGAAGCTTTCTTT.

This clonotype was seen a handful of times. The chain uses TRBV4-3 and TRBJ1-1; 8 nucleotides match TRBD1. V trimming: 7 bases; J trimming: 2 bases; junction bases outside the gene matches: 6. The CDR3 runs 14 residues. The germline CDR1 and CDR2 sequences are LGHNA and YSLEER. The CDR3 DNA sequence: TGCGCCAGCACCGTAACAGGGGGAAACACTGAAGCTTTCTTT. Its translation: CASTVTGGNTEAFF.

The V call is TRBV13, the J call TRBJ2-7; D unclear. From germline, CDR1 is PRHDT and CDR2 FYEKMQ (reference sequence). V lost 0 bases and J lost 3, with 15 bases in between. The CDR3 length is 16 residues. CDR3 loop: CASSLGGPPPVYEQYF. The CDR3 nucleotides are TGTGCCAGCAGCTTAGGCGGACCGCCTCCAGTCTACGAGCAGTACTTC. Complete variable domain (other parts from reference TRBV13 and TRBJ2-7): AAGVIQSPRHLIKEKRETATLKCYPIPRHDTVYWYQQGPGQDPQFLISFYEKMQSDKGSIPDRFSAQQFSDYHSELNMSSLELGDSALYFCASSLGGPPPVYEQYFGPGTRLTVT.

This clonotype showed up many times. CDR3: CSALPPLGGGGTDTQYF. As DNA, the CDR3 is TGCAGTGCCTTACCCCCATTGGGAGGGGGCGGCACAGATACGCAGTATTTT. The chain recombines TRBV20-1 with TRBJ2-3, with D perhaps matching TRBD1 or TRBD2 (7 bases each). V dropped 6 bases and J dropped 1 base, with 23 bases sitting between them. CDR1 is DFQATT and CDR2 is SNEGSKA in the germline V gene (reference sequence). The CDR3 is made up of 17 amino acids.

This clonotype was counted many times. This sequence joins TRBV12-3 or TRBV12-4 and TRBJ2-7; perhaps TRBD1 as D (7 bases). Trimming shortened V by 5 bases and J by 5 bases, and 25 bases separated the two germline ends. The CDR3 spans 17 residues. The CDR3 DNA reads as TGTGCCAGCAGTCCAATCTCGGCTACAGGGGCTAGCGACGAGCAGTACTTC. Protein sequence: CASSPISATGASDEQYF.

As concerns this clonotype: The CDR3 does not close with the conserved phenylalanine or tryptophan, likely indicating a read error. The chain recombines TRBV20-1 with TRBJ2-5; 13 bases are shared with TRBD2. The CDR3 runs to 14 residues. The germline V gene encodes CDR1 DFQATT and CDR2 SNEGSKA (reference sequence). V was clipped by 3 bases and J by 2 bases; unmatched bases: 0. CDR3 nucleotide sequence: TGCAGTGCTAGGGGACTAGCGGGACAAGAGACCCAGTACGTC. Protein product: CSARGLAGQETQYV.

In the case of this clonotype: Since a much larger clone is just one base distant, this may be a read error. The CDR3: CSARSTSSYEQYF. The CDR3 nucleotides are TGCAGTGCTAGGTCGACCAGCTCCTACGAGCAGTACTTC. This chain uses TRBV20-1 with TRBJ2-7; D is undetermined. CDR3 size: 13 residues. V was pared by 3 bases and J by 0 bases, with 9 bases between. Germline V gene lookup returns CDR1 DFQATT and CDR2 SNEGSKA (reference sequence).

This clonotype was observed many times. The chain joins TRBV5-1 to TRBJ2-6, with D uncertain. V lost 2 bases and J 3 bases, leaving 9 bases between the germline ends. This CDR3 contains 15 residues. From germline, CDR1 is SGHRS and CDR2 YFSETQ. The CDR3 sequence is CASSFIGSGANVLTF. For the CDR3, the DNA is TGCGCCAGCAGCTTTATAGGTAGTGGGGCCAACGTCCTGACTTTC.

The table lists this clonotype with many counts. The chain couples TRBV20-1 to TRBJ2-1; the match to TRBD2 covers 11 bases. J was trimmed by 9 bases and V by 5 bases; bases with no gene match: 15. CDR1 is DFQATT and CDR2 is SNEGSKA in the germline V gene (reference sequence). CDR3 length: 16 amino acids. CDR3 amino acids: CSAVIPGLAVTPEQFF. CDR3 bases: TGCAGTGCTGTAATACCGGGACTAGCGGTGACCCCTGAGCAGTTCTTC.

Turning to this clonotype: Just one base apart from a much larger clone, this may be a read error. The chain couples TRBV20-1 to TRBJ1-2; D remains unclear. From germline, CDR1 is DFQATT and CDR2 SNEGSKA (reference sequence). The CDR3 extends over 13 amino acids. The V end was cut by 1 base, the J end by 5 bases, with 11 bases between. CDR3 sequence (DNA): TGCAGTGCTAGAGCAGACGCACCTTATGGCTACACCTTC. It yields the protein CSARADAPYGYTF.

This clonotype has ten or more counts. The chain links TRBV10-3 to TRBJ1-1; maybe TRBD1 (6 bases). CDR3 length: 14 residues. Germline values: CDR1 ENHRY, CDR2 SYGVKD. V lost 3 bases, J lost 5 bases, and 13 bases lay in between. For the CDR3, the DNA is TGTGCCATCAGTGAATGGGGGCGCAATACTGAAGCTTTCTTT. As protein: CAISEWGRNTEAFF.

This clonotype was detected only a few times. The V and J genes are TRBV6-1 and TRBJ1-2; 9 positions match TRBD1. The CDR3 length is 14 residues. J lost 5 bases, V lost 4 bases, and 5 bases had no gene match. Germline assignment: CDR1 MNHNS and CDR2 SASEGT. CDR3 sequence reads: CASSVPGTGYGYTF. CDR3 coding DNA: TGTGCCAGCAGTGTACCTGGGACAGGGTATGGCTACACCTTC.

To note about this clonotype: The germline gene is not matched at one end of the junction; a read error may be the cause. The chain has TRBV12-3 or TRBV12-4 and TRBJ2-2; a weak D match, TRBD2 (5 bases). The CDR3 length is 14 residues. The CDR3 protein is CASSFRRGTGEPFF. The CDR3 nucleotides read TGTGCCAGCAGTTTCCGTAGAGGAACCGGGGAGCCGTTTTTT.

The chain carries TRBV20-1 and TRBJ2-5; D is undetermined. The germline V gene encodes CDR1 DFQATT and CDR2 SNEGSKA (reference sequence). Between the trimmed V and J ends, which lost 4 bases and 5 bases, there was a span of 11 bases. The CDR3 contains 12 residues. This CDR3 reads CSANSQEETQYF. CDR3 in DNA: TGCAGTGCTAATTCTCAGGAGGAGACCCAGTACTTC.

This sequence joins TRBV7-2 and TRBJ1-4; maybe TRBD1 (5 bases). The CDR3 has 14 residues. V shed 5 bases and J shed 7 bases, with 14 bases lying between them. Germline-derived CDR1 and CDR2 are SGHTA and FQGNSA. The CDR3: CASSTDRGSEKLFF. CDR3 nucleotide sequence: TGTGCCAGCAGCACCGATAGGGGTAGTGAAAAACTGTTTTTT.

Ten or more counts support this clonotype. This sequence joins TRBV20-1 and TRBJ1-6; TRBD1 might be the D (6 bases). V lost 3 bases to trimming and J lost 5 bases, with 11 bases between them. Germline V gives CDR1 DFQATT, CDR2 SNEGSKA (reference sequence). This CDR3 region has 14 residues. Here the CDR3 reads CSASYTGNNSPLHF. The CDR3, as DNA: TGCAGTGCTAGCTATACAGGGAATAATTCACCCCTCCACTTT.

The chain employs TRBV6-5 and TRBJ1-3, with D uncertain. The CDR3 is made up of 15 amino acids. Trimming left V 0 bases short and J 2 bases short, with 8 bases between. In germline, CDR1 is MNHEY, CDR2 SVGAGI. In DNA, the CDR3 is TGTGCCAGCAGTTACTCAGTAGGTGCTGGAAACACCATATATTTT. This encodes CASSYSVGAGNTIYF.

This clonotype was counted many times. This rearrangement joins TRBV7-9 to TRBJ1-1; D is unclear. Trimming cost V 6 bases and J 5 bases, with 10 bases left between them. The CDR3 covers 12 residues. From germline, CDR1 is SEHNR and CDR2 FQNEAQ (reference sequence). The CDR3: CASSLRDTEAFF. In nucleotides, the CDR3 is TGTGCCAGCAGTTTAAGGGATACTGAAGCTTTCTTT.

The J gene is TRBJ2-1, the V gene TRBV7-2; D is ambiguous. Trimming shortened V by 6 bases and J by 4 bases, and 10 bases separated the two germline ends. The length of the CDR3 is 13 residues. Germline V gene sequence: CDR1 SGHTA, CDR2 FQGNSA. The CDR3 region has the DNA TGTGCCAGCAGACGACCCCCATACAATGAGCAGTTCTTC. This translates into CASRRPPYNEQFF. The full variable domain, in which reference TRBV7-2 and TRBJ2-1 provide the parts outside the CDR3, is GAGVSQSPSNKVTEKGKDVELRCDPISGHTALYWYRQSLGQGLEFLIYFQGNSAPDKSGLPSDRFSAERTGGSVSTLTIQRTQQEDSAVYLCASRRPPYNEQFFGPGTRLTVL.

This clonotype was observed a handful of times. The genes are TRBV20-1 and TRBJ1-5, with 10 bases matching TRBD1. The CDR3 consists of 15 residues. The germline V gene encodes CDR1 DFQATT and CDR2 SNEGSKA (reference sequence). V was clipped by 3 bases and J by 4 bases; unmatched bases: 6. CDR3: CSASRGQGRNQPQHF. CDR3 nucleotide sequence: TGCAGTGCTAGCCGGGGACAGGGGAGGAATCAGCCCCAGCATTTT.

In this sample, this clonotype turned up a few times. Written as DNA, the CDR3 is TGCAGTGCTAGTCGCGGGATAGGGGTGGAGCAGCCCCAGCATTTT. This encodes CSASRGIGVEQPQHF. The chain couples TRBV20-1 to TRBJ1-5, with D perhaps TRBD1 (5 bases). The germline V and J ends were trimmed by 3 bases and 7 bases, with 19 bases remaining between them. Germline V gene lookup returns CDR1 DFQATT and CDR2 SNEGSKA (reference sequence). This CDR3 has 15 residues.